The 9 T cell receptor beta chains below were found in one sample sequenced in a study of cytomegalovirus exposure and HLA in healthy donors. PCR was performed using 60 Vbeta and 13 Jbeta primers. Sequencing used immunoSEQ multiplex PCR; TCRdb keeps in-frame clones, though not all of them. The data contain about 160,000 clones, about 79% of them singletons. The sample comprised PBMCs. These receptor sequences come from a female donor in good health and CMV-seronegative.

The chain couples TRBV6-5 to TRBJ1-2; 10 nucleotides line up with TRBD1. There are 15 residues in the CDR3. Trimming cost V 5 bases and J 4 bases; bases outside gene matches: 7. In germline, CDR1 is MNHEY, CDR2 SVGAGI. CDR3 DNA: TGTGCCAGCAGTCATCGGGACAGGGGCTTCTATGGCTACACCTTC. Protein: CASSHRDRGFYGYTF.

The rearrangement links TRBV6-5 to TRBJ2-7; D unclear. The CDR3 contains 14 residues. Germline V gene lookup returns CDR1 MNHEY and CDR2 SVGAGI. V was cut by 4 bases and J by 2 bases, with 12 bases left in between. In nucleotides, the CDR3 is TGTGCCAGCAGTTCTCAAACTATTACCTACGAGCAGTACTTC. It specifies CASSSQTITYEQYF.

V is TRBV29-1 and J is TRBJ1-1, with 7 positions matching TRBD1. The CDR3 runs to 14 residues. V shed 3 bases and J 6 bases; nucleotides not matched to a gene: 10. Germline assignment: CDR1 SQVTM and CDR2 ANQGSEA. As DNA, the CDR3 is TGCAGCGTTGACAGGGGGAACCGAGGTTCTGAAGCTTTCTTT. Amino acids: CSVDRGNRGSEAFF. The full variable domain, with the rest looked up from reference TRBV29-1 and TRBJ1-1, is SAVISQKPSRDICQRGTSLTIQCQVDSQVTMMFWYRQQPGQSLTLIATANQGSEATYESGFVIDKFPISRPNLTFSTLTVSNMSPEDSSIYLCSVDRGNRGSEAFFGQGTRLTVV.

This clone was picked up a small number of times. The chain joins TRBV19 to TRBJ2-7; 10 nucleotides match TRBD2. There are 15 residues in the CDR3. After removal of 1 base from V and 5 bases from J, the junction contained 5 bases not matched to a gene. Germline values: CDR1 LNHDA, CDR2 SQIVND (reference sequence). The CDR3 is CASSIVAGGSNEQYF. CDR3 bases: TGTGCCAGTAGTATAGTAGCGGGAGGATCCAACGAGCAGTACTTC. The full variable domain, in which reference TRBV19 and TRBJ2-7 provide the parts outside the CDR3, is DGGITQSPKYLFRKEGQNVTLSCEQNLNHDAMYWYRQDPGQGLRLIYYSQIVNDFQKGDIAEGYSVSREKKESFPLTVTSAQKNPTAFYLCASSIVAGGSNEQYFGPGTRLTVT.

The gene calls are TRBV25-1 and TRBJ2-7; D is uncertain. This CDR3 contains 13 residues. Trimming took off 3 bases at V and 5 bases at J, with 11 bases between the two ends. CDR1 is MGHDK, CDR2 SYGVNS, per germline. The CDR3 reads CASSDSLRHEQYF. For the CDR3, the DNA is TGTGCCAGCAGTGATTCCCTGCGCCACGAGCAGTACTTC.

This clone came up a few times. This chain uses TRBV5-1 with TRBJ1-2; TRBD1 is a possible D gene (6 bases). The CDR3 covers 16 residues. Trimming cost V 0 bases and J 4 bases, with 16 bases left between them. The germline CDR1 and CDR2 sequences are SGHRS and YFSETQ. The CDR3 sequence is CASSLVKQGGGYGYTF. CDR3 DNA sequence: TGCGCCAGCAGCTTGGTAAAGCAGGGAGGGGGCTATGGCTACACCTTC. Supplemented by reference TRBV5-1 and TRBJ1-2, the full variable domain reads KAGVTQTPRYLIKTRGQQVTLSCSPISGHRSVSWYQQTPGQGLQFLFEYFSETQRNKGNFPGRFSGRQFSNSRSEMNVSTLELGDSALYLCASSLVKQGGGYGYTFGSGTRLTVV.

The chain combines TRBV27 with TRBJ1-2; D perhaps matches TRBD1 (6 bases). Trimming removed 3 bases at V and 4 bases at J, with 9 bases between. The CDR3 contains 13 residues. CDR1 is MNHEY, CDR2 SMNVEV, per germline (reference sequence). The DNA for the CDR3 is TGTGCCAGCAGTTTTGGGGACACCTATGGCTACACCTTC. Residues: CASSFGDTYGYTF.

In this sample, this clone turned up once. This chain connects TRBV7-9 to TRBJ2-3, with TRBD2 identical over 14 bases. Germline CDR1 reads SEHNR; CDR2 reads FQNEAQ (reference sequence). The ends lost 5 bases at V and 7 bases at J; junction bases unmatched: 11. CDR3 length equals 17 residues. The CDR3, as DNA: TGTGCCAGCAGCAGAATGACTAGCGGGGGGGCTCTTAATACGCAGTATTTT. It codes for CASSRMTSGGALNTQYF.

V is TRBV4-1 and J is TRBJ1-5, with TRBD1 matching 11 bases. Looked up from germline, CDR1 is MGHRA and CDR2 is YSYEKL. The CDR3 is 16 residues long. Germline trimming cut 4 bases from V and 4 bases from J; bases unmatched to any gene: 6. CDR3 protein: CASSRDRGGSNQPQHF. The CDR3 nucleotides are TGCGCCAGCAGCCGGGACAGGGGGGGATCGAATCAGCCCCAGCATTTT.